This T cell receptor beta chain emerged from a study of shared clonotypes between healthy human individuals. Libraries were prepared by immunoSEQ multiplex PCR; TCRdb keeps only in-frame clonotypes and omits some of them. The repertoire holds 550,000 to 850,000 clones, with about two thirds as singletons. CDR3 length equals 14 residues. The V end was cut by 0 bases, the J end by 0 bases, with 6 bases between. The germline gives CDR1 GTSNPN, CDR2 SVGIG (reference sequence). Sample: memory CD4+ T cells sorted from blood. Subset here: CD45RA-negative fraction. The gene calls are TRBV30 and TRBJ1-5; no definite D call. This clonotype was obtained from a woman aged 30 to 39 in good health. The CDR3 protein is CAWSVRNSNQPQHF. In DNA, the CDR3 is TGTGCCTGGAGTGTAAGGAATAGCAATCAGCCCCAGCATTTT.